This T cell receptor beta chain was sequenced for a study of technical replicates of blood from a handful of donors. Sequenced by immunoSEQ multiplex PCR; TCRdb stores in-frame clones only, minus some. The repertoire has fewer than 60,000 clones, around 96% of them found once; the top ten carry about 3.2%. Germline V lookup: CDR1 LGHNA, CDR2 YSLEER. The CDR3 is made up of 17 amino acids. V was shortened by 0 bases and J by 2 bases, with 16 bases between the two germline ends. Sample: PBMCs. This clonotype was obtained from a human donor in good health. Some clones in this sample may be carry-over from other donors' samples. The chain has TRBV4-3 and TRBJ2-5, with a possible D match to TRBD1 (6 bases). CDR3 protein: CASSQDFGTTLQETQYF. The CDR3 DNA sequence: TGCGCCAGCAGCCAAGATTTCGGGACAACCTTACAAGAGACCCAGTACTTC.